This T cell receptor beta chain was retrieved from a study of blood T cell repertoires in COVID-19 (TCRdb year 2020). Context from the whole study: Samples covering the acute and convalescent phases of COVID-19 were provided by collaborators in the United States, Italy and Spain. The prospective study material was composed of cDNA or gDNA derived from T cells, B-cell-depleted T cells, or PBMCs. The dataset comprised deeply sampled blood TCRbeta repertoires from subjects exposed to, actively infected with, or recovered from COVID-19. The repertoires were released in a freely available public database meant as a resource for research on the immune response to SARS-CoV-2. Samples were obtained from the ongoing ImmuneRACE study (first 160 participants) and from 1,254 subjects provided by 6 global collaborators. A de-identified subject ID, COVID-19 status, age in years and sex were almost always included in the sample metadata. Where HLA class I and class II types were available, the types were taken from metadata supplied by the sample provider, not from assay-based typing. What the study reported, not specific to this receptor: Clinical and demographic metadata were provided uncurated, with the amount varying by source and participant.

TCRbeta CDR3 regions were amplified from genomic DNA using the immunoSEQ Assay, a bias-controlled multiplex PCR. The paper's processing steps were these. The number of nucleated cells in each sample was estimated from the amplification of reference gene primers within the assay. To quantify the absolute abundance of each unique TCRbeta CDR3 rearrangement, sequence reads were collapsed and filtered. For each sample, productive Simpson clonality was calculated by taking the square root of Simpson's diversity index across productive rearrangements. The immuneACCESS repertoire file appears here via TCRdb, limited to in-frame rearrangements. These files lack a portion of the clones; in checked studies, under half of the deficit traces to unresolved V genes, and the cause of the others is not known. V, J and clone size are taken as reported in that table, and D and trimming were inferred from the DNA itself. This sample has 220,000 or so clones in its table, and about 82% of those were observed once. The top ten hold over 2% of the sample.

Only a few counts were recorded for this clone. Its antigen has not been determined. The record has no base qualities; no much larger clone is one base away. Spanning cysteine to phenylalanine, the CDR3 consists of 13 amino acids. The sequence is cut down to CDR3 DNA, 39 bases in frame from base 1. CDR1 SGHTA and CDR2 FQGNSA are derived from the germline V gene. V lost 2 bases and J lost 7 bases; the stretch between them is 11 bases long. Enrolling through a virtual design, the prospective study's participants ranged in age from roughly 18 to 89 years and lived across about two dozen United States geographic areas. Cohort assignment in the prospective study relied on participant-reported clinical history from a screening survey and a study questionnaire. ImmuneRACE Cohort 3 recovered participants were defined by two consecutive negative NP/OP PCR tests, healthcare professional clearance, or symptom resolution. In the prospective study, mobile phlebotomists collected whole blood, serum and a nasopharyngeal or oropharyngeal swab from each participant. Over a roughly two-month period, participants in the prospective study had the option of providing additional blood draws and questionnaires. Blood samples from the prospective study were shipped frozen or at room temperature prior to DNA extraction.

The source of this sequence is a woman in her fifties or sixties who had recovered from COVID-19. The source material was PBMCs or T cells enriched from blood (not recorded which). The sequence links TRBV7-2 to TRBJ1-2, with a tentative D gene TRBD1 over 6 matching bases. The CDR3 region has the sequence CASSLTKTGGYTF. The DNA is TGTGCCAGCAGCTTAACCAAGACAGGTGGCTACACCTTC.